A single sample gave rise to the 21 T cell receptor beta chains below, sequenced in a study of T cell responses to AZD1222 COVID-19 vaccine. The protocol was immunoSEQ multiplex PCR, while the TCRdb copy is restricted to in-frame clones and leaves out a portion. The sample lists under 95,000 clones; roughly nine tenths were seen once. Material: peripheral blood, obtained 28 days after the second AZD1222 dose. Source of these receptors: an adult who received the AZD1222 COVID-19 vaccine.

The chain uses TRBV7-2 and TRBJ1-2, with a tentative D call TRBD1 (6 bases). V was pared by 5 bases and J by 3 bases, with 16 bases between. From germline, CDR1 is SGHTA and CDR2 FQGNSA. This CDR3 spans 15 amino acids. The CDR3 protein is CASSLQPQGYYGYTF. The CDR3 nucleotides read TGTGCCAGCAGCCTTCAGCCACAGGGTTACTATGGCTACACCTTC.

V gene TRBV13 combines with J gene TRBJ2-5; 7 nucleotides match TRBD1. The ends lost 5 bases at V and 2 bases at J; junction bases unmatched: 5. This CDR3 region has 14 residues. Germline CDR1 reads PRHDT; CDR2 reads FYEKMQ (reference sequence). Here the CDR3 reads CASSRPGQQETQYF. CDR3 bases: TGTGCCAGCAGCCGGCCGGGACAGCAAGAGACCCAGTACTTC.

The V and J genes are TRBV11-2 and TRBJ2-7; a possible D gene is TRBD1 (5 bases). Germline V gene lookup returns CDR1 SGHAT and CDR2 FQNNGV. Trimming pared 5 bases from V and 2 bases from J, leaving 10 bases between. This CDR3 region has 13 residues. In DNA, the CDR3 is TGTGCCAGCAGCCAAGGGGAAGCCTACGAGCAGTACTTC. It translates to CASSQGEAYEQYF.

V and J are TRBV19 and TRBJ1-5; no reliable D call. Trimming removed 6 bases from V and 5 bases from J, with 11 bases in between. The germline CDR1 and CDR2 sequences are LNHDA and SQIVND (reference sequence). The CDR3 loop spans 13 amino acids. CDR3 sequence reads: CASSPDGDQPQHF. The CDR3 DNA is TGTGCCAGTAGCCCGGACGGGGATCAGCCCCAGCATTTT.

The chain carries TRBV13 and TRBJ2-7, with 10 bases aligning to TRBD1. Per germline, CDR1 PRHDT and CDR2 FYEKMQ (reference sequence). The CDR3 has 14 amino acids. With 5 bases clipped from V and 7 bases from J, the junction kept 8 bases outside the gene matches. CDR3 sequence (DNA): TGTGCCAGCAGCCCTGGGACAGGGGAGTTGGAGCAGTACTTC. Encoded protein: CASSPGTGELEQYF.

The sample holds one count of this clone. This CDR3 reads CASRQSRTSPLHF. The CDR3, as DNA: TGTGCCAGCAGACAGTCCAGAACATCACCCCTCCACTTT. The chain recombines TRBV11-1 with TRBJ1-6; D unresolved. CDR1 and CDR2 (germline): SGHAT, FQDESV (reference sequence). V was trimmed by 6 bases and J by 10 bases, leaving 13 bases between them. CDR3 size: 13 residues.

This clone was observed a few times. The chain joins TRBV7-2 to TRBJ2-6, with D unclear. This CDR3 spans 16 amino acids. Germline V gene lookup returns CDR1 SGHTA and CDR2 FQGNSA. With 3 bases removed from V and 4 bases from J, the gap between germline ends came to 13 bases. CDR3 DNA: TGTGCCAGCAGCTTTTCGACTGCGCACGGGGCCAACGTCCTGACTTTC. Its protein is CASSFSTAHGANVLTF.

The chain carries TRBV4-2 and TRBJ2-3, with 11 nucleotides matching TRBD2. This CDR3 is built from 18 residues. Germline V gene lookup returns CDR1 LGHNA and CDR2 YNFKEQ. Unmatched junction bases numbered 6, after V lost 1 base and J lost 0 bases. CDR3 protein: CASSQGLLAGGSTDTQYF. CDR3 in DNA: TGTGCCAGCAGCCAAGGCCTCTTAGCGGGGGGGAGCACAGATACGCAGTATTTT.

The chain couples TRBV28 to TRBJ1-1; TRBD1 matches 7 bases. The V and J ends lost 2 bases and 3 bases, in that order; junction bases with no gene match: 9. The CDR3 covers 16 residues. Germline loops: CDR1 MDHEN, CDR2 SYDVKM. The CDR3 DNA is TGTGCCAGCAGTTTAGGACCAGAAGGGGGCCACACTGAAGCTTTCTTT. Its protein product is CASSLGPEGGHTEAFF.

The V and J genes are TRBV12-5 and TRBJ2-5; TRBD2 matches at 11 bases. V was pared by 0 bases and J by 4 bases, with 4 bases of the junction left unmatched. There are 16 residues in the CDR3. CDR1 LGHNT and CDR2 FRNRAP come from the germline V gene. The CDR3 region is CASGLVVSGGGETQYF. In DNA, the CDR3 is TGTGCTAGTGGTTTGGTGGTTAGCGGGGGGGGAGAGACCCAGTACTTC.

The CDR3 spells CASSPPPGQVTYEQYF. The CDR3 bases are TGTGCCAGCAGCCCCCCTCCGGGACAGGTCACCTACGAGCAGTACTTC. The V gene is TRBV5-6, the J gene TRBJ2-7; 8 bases map to TRBD1. The V and J ends lost 4 bases and 2 bases, in that order; junction bases with no gene match: 11. Germline V gene lookup returns CDR1 SGHDT and CDR2 YYEEEE. CDR3 size: 16 residues.

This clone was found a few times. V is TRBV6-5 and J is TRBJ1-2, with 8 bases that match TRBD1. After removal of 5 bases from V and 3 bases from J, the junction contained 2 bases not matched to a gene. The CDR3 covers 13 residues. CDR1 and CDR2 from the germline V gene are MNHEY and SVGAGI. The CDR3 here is CASSQGADYGYTF. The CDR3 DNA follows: TGTGCCAGCAGTCAGGGGGCCGACTATGGCTACACCTTC.

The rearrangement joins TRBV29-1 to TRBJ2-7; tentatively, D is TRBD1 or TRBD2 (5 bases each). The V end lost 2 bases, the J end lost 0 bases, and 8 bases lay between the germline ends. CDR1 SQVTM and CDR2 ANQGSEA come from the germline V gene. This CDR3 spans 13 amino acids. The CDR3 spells CSVENGASYEQYF. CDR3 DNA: TGCAGCGTTGAAAACGGGGCCTCCTACGAGCAGTACTTC.

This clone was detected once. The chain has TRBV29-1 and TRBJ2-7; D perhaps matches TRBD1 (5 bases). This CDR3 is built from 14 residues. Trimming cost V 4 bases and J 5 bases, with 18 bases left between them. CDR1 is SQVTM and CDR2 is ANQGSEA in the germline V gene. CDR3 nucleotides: TGCAGCGTTGCGATTAATCGGATAGGGGACGAGCAGTACTTC. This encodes CSVAINRIGDEQYF.

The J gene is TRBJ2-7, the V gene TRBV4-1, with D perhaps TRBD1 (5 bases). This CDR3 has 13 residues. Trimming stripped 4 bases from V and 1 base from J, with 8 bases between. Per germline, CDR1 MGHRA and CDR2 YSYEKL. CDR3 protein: CASSLGVSYEQYF. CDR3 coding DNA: TGCGCCAGCAGCCTAGGGGTATCCTACGAGCAGTACTTC.

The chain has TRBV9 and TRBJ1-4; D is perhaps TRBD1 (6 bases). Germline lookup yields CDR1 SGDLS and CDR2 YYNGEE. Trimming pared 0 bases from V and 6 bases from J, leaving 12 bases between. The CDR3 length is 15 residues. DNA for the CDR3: TGTGCCAGCAGCGTAGCGGGGGCGCGTGATGAAAAACTGTTTTTT. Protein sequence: CASSVAGARDEKLFF. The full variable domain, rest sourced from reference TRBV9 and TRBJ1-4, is DSGVTQTPKHLITATGQRVTLRCSPRSGDLSVYWYQQSLDQGLQFLIQYYNGEERAKGNILERFSAQQFPDLHSELNLSSLELGDSALYFCASSVAGARDEKLFFGSGTQLSVL.

CDR3 protein: CASSLAVGQGYTIYF. In DNA, the CDR3 is TGTGCCAGCAGCTTGGCTGTGGGACAGGGGTACACCATATATTTT. The chain links TRBV5-5 to TRBJ1-3, with 10 positions matching TRBD1. Germline V CDR1 and CDR2: SGHKS, YYEKEE (reference sequence). V was clipped by 0 bases and J by 8 bases; unmatched bases: 5. CDR3 length: 15 residues.

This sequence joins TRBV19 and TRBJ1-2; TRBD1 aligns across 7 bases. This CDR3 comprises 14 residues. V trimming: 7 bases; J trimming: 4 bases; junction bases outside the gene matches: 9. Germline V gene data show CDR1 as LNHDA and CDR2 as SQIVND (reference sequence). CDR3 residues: CASTREQGPYGYTF. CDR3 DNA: TGTGCCAGTACGAGGGAACAGGGGCCCTATGGCTACACCTTC.

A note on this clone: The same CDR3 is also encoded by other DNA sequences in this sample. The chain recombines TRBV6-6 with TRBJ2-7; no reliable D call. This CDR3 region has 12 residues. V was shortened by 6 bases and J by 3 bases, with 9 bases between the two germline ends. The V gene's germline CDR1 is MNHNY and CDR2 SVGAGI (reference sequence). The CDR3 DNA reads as TGTGCCAGCAGCACCCGGAGCTACGAGCAGTACTTC. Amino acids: CASSTRSYEQYF.

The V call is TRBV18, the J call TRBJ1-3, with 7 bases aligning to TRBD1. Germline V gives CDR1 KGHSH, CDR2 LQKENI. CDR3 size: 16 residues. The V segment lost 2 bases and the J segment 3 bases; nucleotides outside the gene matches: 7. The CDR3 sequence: CASSPSQGVDGNTIYF. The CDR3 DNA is TGTGCCAGCTCACCAAGTCAGGGGGTGGATGGAAACACCATATATTTT. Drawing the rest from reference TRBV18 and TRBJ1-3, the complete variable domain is NAGVMQNPRHLVRRRGQEARLRCSPMKGHSHVYWYRQLPEEGLKFMVYLQKENIIDESGMPKERFSAEFPKEGPSILRIQQVVRGDSAAYFCASSPSQGVDGNTIYFGEGSWLTVV.

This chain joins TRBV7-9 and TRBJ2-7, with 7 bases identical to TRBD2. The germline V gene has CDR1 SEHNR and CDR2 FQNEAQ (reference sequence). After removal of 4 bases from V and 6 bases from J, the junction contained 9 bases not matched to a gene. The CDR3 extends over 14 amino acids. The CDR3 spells CASSYDMGGTEQYF. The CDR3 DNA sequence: TGTGCCAGCAGCTACGATATGGGGGGGACCGAGCAGTACTTC. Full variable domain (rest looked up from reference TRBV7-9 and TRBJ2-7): DTGVSQNPRHKITKRGQNVTFRCDPISEHNRLYWYRQTLGQGPEFLTYFQNEAQLEKSRLLSDRFSAERPKGSFSTLEIQRTEQGDSAMYLCASSYDMGGTEQYFGPGTRLTVT.